This TCR beta chain was observed in a study of shared clonotypes between healthy human individuals. About the study: Each donor's CD4 naive and CD4 memory cells filled three plates apiece, CD8 naive two, and CD8 memory one. Findings of the study overall: Clonotypes not shared had lower generation probabilities than those common to all four donors.

Donors were healthy HIV-negative adults without recently reported acute infections or vaccinations. Using immunoSEQ multiplex PCR, the repertoire was profiled, and TCRdb retains in-frame clones only, with some absent. The table lists 2 million to 3 million clones, 90% to 95% of them singletons. Concerning this clone itself: Its specificity is not known.

Sequencing input: naive CD4+ T cells from PBMCs. The sample's subset: CD45RA+ positively selected. The TCR was taken from a man aged 18 to 29 in good health. Some clones in this sample may be carry-over from other donors' samples.

This CDR3 reads CASSPDRAKQETQYF. CDR3 coding DNA: TGCGCCAGCAGCCCGGACAGGGCAAAGCAAGAGACCCAGTACTTC. The V and J genes are TRBV5-1 and TRBJ2-5; 8 bases map to TRBD1. The ends lost 4 bases at V and 2 bases at J; junction bases unmatched: 7. Germline loops: CDR1 SGHRS, CDR2 YFSETQ. CDR3 size: 15 residues.